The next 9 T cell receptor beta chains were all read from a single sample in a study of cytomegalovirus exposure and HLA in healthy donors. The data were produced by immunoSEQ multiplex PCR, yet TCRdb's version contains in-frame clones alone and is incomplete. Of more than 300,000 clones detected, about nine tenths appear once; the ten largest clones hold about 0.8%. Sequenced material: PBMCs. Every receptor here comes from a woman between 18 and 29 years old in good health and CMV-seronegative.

CDR3 loop: CATERGETQYF. As DNA, the CDR3 is TGTGCCACCGAGCGGGGCGAGACCCAGTACTTC. The rearrangement joins TRBV15 to TRBJ2-5; 7 nucleotides line up with TRBD2. The CDR3 spans 11 residues. Germline trimming cut 8 bases from V and 5 bases from J; bases unmatched to any gene: 2. The germline CDR1 and CDR2 sequences are LNHNV and YYDKDF (reference sequence).

The CDR3 region is CASSNRDRGRLGYNEQFF. CDR3 in DNA: TGTGCCAGCAGTAACCGGGACAGGGGGCGCTTGGGCTACAATGAGCAGTTCTTC. The chain employs TRBV27 and TRBJ2-1; TRBD1 matches 12 bases. V lost 5 bases, J lost 3 bases, and 11 bases stayed unmatched. CDR1 and CDR2 from the germline V gene are MNHEY and SMNVEV (reference sequence). The CDR3 covers 18 residues.

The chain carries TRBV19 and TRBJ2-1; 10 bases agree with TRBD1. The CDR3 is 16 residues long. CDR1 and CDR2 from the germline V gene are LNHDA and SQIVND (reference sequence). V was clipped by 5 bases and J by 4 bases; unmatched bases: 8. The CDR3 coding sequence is TGTGCCAGTAGTTTCTTACCGGGACAGGGGTACAATGAGCAGTTCTTC. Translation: CASSFLPGQGYNEQFF.

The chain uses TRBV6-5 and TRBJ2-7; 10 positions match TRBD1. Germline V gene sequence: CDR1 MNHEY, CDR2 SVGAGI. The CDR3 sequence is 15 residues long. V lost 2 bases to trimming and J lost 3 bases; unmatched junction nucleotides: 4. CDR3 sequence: CASSYTRDRGYEQYF. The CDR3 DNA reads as TGTGCCAGCAGTTACACCCGGGACAGGGGCTACGAGCAGTACTTC.

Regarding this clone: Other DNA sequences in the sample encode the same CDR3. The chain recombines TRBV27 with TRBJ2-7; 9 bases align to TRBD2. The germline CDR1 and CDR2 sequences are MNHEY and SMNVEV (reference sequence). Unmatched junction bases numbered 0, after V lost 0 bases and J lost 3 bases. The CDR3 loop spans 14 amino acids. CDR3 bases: TGTGCCAGCAGTTTATCTAGCGGGGGCTACGAGCAGTACTTC. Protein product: CASSLSSGGYEQYF.

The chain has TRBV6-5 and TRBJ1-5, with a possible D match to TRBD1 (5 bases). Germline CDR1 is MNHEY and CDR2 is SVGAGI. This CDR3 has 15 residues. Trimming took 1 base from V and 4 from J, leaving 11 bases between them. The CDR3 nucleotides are TGTGCCAGCAGTTACTTGTCAGGGAGGAATCAGCCCCAGCATTTT. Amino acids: CASSYLSGRNQPQHF.

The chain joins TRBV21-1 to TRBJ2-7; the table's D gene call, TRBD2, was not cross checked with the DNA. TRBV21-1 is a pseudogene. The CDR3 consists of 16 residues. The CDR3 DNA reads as TGTGCCAGCAGCGACCTACCCGGGAGACCGAGCCCCGAGCAGTACTTC. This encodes CASSDLPGRPSPEQYF.

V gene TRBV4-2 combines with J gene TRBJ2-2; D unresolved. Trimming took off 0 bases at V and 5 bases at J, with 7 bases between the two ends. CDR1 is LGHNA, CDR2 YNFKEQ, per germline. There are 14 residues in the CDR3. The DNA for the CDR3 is TGTGCCAGCAGCCAAGACGACAATACCGGGGAGCTGTTTTTT. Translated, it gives CASSQDDNTGELFF.

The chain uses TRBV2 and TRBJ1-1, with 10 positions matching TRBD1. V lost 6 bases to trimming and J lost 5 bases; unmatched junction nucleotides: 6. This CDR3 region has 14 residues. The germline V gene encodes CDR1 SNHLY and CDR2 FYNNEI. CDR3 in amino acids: CASSPGQGRTEAFF. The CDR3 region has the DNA TGTGCCAGCAGCCCGGGACAGGGGAGGACTGAAGCTTTCTTT.